These T cell receptor beta chains were read from a single sample in a study of radiotherapy plus CTLA-4 blockade in lung cancer. Clones were sequenced by immunoSEQ multiplex PCR, and TCRdb holds only the in-frame ones, with some missing. The data contain around 45,000 clones, roughly 67% of them singletons. Sequencing was performed on peripheral blood, taken from a patient treated with radiotherapy plus ipilimumab. These receptors originate from a human donor with non-small cell lung cancer who had a partial response to radiotherapy plus ipilimumab. CDR3s include the opening cysteine and the closing phenylalanine or tryptophan. The order of the fields is D gene, V gene, J gene, clone size, CDR3 DNA, CDR3 protein. The D gene is left open where the match is weak. Clone size is shown for a subset of rows, as once, few, many or a class of expanded clone.

>.|TRBV4-1|TRBJ2-6|.
TGCGCCAGCAGAGCAGGGGAGGGTTCTGGGGCCAACGTCCTGACTTTC
CASRAGEGSGANVLTF
>.|TRBV6-1|TRBJ2-5|.
TGTGCCAGCAGTGATTACAGGGAGTCACAAGAGACCCAGTACTTC
CASSDYRESQETQYF
>TRBD2|TRBV30|TRBJ2-7|.
TGTGCCTGGAGTGTTCAGCACGGGGGGATCAACGAGCAGTACTTC
CAWSVQHGGINEQYF
>.|TRBV7-3|TRBJ2-2|.
TGTGCCAGCAGTCGTGATGGAGGATCCGGGGAGCTGTTTTTT
CASSRDGGSGELFF
>.|TRBV6-1|TRBJ1-2|.
TGTGCCAGCAGTTCGGGGGAAAACTATGGCTACACCTTC
CASSSGENYGYTF
>TRBD1|TRBV18|TRBJ1-2|.
TGTGCCAGCTCACCTGGGACAGGGCGACGCTATGGCTACACCTTC
CASSPGTGRRYGYTF
>.|TRBV7-8|TRBJ2-7|once
TGTGCCAGCAGCTTAAGGAGTGTTAGCTCCTACGAGCAGTACTTC
CASSLRSVSSYEQYF
>.|TRBV6-5|TRBJ1-2|.
TGTGCCAGCAGCCCCCCTTGGGGGGATGGCTACACCTTC
CASSPPWGDGYTF
>.|TRBV7-2|TRBJ1-5|.
TGTGCCAGCACCCTAGGCAGCAGCCCCGGTCAGCCCCAGCATTTT
CASTLGSSPGQPQHF
>.|TRBV5-1|TRBJ2-1|.
TGCGCCAGCAGCTTAAACAGCGGGTACAATGAGCAGTTCTTC
CASSLNSGYNEQFF
>TRBD2|TRBV6-1|TRBJ2-1|once
TGTGCCAGCCGTCGCGGGGGTTATACGGTGAATGAGCAGTTCTTC
CASRRGGYTVNEQFF
>.|TRBV6-1|TRBJ2-2|.
TGTGCCAGCAGACGGGAGCGGGACACCGGGGAGCTGTTTTTT
CASRRERDTGELFF
>.|TRBV7-8|TRBJ2-2|few
TGTGCCAGCAGCTTAGAAACAGGGAGTGTGTTTTTGGCCGGGGAGCTGTTTTTT
CASSLETGSVFLAGELFF
>.|TRBV7-9|TRBJ2-7|.
TGTGCCAGCAGCGCCGGGTGGGAGCAGTACTTC
CASSAGWEQYF
>TRBD1|TRBV6-1|TRBJ1-6|.
TGTGCCAGCCGAGGTTCGACAGGGTATAATTCACCCCTCCACTTT
CASRGSTGYNSPLHF
>.|TRBV29-1|TRBJ1-2|.
TGCAGCGTCCCCCGGCGGGGAGATTGGGCTAACTATGGCTACACCTTC
CSVPRRGDWANYGYTF
>TRBD1|TRBV9|TRBJ1-6|.
TGTGCCAGCAGCGTTGGACAGGGCTATAATTCACCCCTCCACTTT
CASSVGQGYNSPLHF
>.|TRBV7-2|TRBJ1-6|.
TGTGCCAGCAGCCACCCCGGGGGAGGCCAACCTCTTGATTCACCCCTCCACTTT
CASSHPGGGQPLDSPLHF
>.|TRBV6-5|TRBJ2-3|.
TGTGCCACCACAAGAGGGGGGGCAGATACGCAGTATTTT
CATTRGGADTQYF
>TRBD2|TRBV6-1|TRBJ2-1|.
TGTGCCAGCAGTGTTGCTAGCGGGAGCCTTAGAAATGAGCAGTTCTTC
CASSVASGSLRNEQFF
>TRBD2|TRBV5-8|TRBJ2-6|.
TGTGCCAGCAGCTTGGGACTAGCGAGGTCTGGGGCCAACGTCCTGACTTTC
CASSLGLARSGANVLTF
>TRBD1|TRBV2|TRBJ2-3|.
TGTGCCAGCAGCGGCGGGACAGGGGAATCAGATACGCAGTATTTT
CASSGGTGESDTQYF
>TRBD1|TRBV7-3|TRBJ1-3|.
TGTGCCAGCAGCTTAAGCCAGGGGGACACCATATATTTT
CASSLSQGDTIYF
>TRBD2|TRBV11-2|TRBJ2-5|.
TGTGCCAGCAGCTTTCCAGCATCGGGAGGGGAGACCCAGTACTTC
CASSFPASGGETQYF
>.|TRBV5-1|TRBJ2-5|.
TGCGCCAGCAGCTTTACTACCCGAGAAGAGACCCAGTACTTC
CASSFTTREETQYF
>TRBD1|TRBV7-9|TRBJ1-2|.
TGTGCCAGCAGCTTCCTCCGGGACAGGGGAGACTATGGCTACACCTTC
CASSFLRDRGDYGYTF
>.|TRBV29-1|TRBJ1-2|.
TGCAGCGTTCCCTCCCTTGGACAGCCTAACTATGGCTACACCTTC
CSVPSLGQPNYGYTF
>.|TRBV25-1|TRBJ1-6|.
TGTGCCAGCAGTGCAACAGGCGGAGAAAATAATTCACCCCTCCACTTT
CASSATGGENNSPLHF
>TRBD1|TRBV18|TRBJ1-1|many
TGTGCCAGCTCACCGGGACAGAGCTTTGAAGCTTTCTTT
CASSPGQSFEAFF
>.|TRBV6-1|TRBJ2-3|.
TGTGCCAGCAGTGAAGGAGTGGTTCCGCACACAGATACGCAGTATTTT
CASSEGVVPHTDTQYF
>TRBD1|TRBV7-2|TRBJ1-2|.
TGTGCCAGCAGCTATAGACAGGGACTTGGCTACACCTTC
CASSYRQGLGYTF
>.|TRBV5-6|TRBJ2-1|.
TGTGCCAGCAACCTACAGGGATATGAGCAGTTCTTC
CASNLQGYEQFF
>.|TRBV30|TRBJ2-1|.
TGTGCCTGGAGGCTGGAGGGCCGCTACAATGAGCAGTTCTTC
CAWRLEGRYNEQFF
>TRBD2|TRBV19|TRBJ2-1|.
TGTGCCAGTAGTATTGCCGGGGGGGGTAATGAGCAGTTCTTC
CASSIAGGGNEQFF
>.|TRBV18|TRBJ2-2|.
TGTGCCAGCTCACCACTCTCACAGTACACCGGGGAGCTGTTTTTT
CASSPLSQYTGELFF
>TRBD2|TRBV9|TRBJ2-1|.
TGTGCCAGCAGCGTCGGACTAGCGGGAAGGAATGAGCAGTTCTTC
CASSVGLAGRNEQFF
>.|TRBV5-4|TRBJ1-5|.
TGTGCCAGCAGCTTGGGAGGCGGCGGGGCATCGAGCAATCAGCCCCAGCATTTT
CASSLGGGGASSNQPQHF
>.|TRBV9|TRBJ1-4|few
TGTGCCAGCAGCGTAGGGGGGGCTAATGAAAAACTGTTTTTT
CASSVGGANEKLFF
>.|TRBV11-2|TRBJ2-7|.
TGTGCCAGCAGCCGTAACCGAGGGGGATCGGGTGGGATTTTGTCAGAGCAGTACTTC
CASSRNRGGSGGILSEQYF
>.|TRBV29-1|TRBJ1-1|.
TGCAGCGTTTTTACAGGCACTGAAGCTTTCTTT
CSVFTGTEAFF
>TRBD2|TRBV27|TRBJ2-1|once
TGTGCCAGCAGTTTATACGGACTAGACTCCTACAATGAGCAGTTCTTC
CASSLYGLDSYNEQFF
>.|TRBV7-8|TRBJ1-3|.
TGTGCCAGCAGCTTAAGGGGCGACACCATATATTTT
CASSLRGDTIYF
>.|TRBV30|TRBJ1-4|.
TGTGCCTGGAGTCAGCCTGCCTTTGGGGAGAATGAAAAACTGTTTTTT
CAWSQPAFGENEKLFF
>TRBD2|TRBV7-9|TRBJ2-1|.
TGTGCCAGCAGCTGGATCCTGAGCGGGGTATCCTACAATGAGCAGTTCTTC
CASSWILSGVSYNEQFF
>.|TRBV10-3|TRBJ2-7|.
TGTGCCATCAGTGAAAGGGGCTCGATCTACGAGCAGTACTTC
CAISERGSIYEQYF
>.|TRBV7-8|TRBJ2-3|few
TGTGCCAGCAGCTGGGAGGGGGGACAATCGGATACGCAGTATTTT
CASSWEGGQSDTQYF
>TRBD1|TRBV6-1|TRBJ1-1|.
TGTGCCAGCAGTTCAGGGGGCCAAGCTTTCTTT
CASSSGGQAFF
>TRBD2|TRBV30|TRBJ2-1|few
TGTGCCGGACTAGCGCCTGGTGGTAATGAGCAGTTCTTC
CAGLAPGGNEQFF
>.|TRBV2|TRBJ2-3|.
TGTGCCAGCACGGGGGACACAGATACGCAGTATTTT
CASTGDTDTQYF
>.|TRBV6-4|TRBJ2-3|.
TGTGCCAGCAGTGATGGAATAAGGGGGTCAGATACGCAGTATTTT
CASSDGIRGSDTQYF
>.|TRBV13|TRBJ1-2|.
TGTGCCAGCAGCCTCGGGAACTATGGCTACACCTTC
CASSLGNYGYTF
>.|TRBV11-2|TRBJ1-1|.
TGTGCCAGCAGGTCCCCAGGTCAGGCCCCTGAAGCTTTCTTT
CASRSPGQAPEAFF
>TRBD1|TRBV12-5|TRBJ1-5|.
TGTGCTAGTGGTTTGCCCTGGGACAGGGAACAGCCCCAGCATTTT
CASGLPWDREQPQHF
>.|TRBV5-6|TRBJ2-7|.
TGTGCCAGCAGCTTGTACTGGAACGGGATGACTACCTACGAGCAGTACTTC
CASSLYWNGMTTYEQYF
>.|TRBV11-2|TRBJ1-2|once
TGTGCCAGCAGCCTTCAAGGAGATGGTCATGGCTACACCTTC
CASSLQGDGHGYTF
>TRBD2|TRBV2|TRBJ2-3|.
TGTGCCAGCGGGAGGGAAACTAGCACAGATACGCAGTATTTT
CASGRETSTDTQYF
>.|TRBV9|TRBJ2-3|.
TGTGCCAGCAGCGCGGACCAGCGGTATGCGCAGTATTTT
CASSADQRYAQYF